These T cell receptor beta chains were read from a single sample in a study of cytomegalovirus exposure and HLA in healthy donors. Method: immunoSEQ multiplex PCR; TCRdb's copy keeps in-frame clones and lacks some. This sample has approximately 60,000 clones, with over 90% found just once. Specimen: PBMCs. The receptor source for this set is a woman aged 18-29 years in good health and CMV-seropositive. CDR3s include the opening cysteine and the closing phenylalanine or tryptophan. Each record gives: J gene, clone size, D gene, V gene, CDR3 protein, CDR3 DNA. A D gene is named only where the DNA matches it firmly. Clone size is shown for a subset of rows, as once, few, many or a class of expanded clone.

TRBJ2-1,once,TRBD2,TRBV28,CASSPLTSGYNEQFF,TGTGCCAGCAGCCCTTTGACTAGCGGTTACAATGAGCAGTTCTTC
TRBJ2-2,.,TRBD1,TRBV19,CASSLLQGQANTGELFF,TGTGCCAGTAGTCTCCTACAGGGACAGGCAAACACCGGGGAGCTGTTTTTT
TRBJ1-5,.,.,TRBV7-2,CASSSQGYQPQHF,TGTGCCAGCAGCTCACAGGGTTATCAGCCCCAGCATTTT
TRBJ2-7,.,.,TRBV28,CASSLSLGGEQYF,TGTGCCAGCAGTTTATCCTTAGGGGGTGAGCAGTACTTC
TRBJ1-4,.,.,TRBV10-3,CATNMLPSEKLFF,TGTGCCACAAACATGCTGCCATCCGAAAAACTGTTTTTT
TRBJ1-2,.,TRBD1,TRBV5-5,CASSLGSGGAGYGYTF,TGTGCCAGCAGCTTGGGGTCAGGGGGCGCTGGGTATGGCTACACCTTC
TRBJ1-4,.,.,TRBV5-4,CASREQGNEKLFF,TGTGCCAGCAGAGAGCAGGGGAATGAAAAACTGTTTTTT
TRBJ2-7,.,TRBD1,TRBV29-1,CSVRPGTGSYEQYF,TGCAGCGTTCGTCCCGGGACAGGGTCCTACGAGCAGTACTTC
TRBJ2-1,once,.,TRBV13,CASSPSSYNEQFF,TGTGCCAGCAGCCCTAGCTCCTACAATGAGCAGTTCTTC
TRBJ2-7,.,.,TRBV5-1,CASSLTGTSISYEQYF,TGCGCCAGCAGCTTGACCGGGACTTCAATCTCCTACGAGCAGTACTTC
TRBJ2-3,.,TRBD1,TRBV11-1,CASSYGTGYTDTQYF,TGTGCCAGCAGCTATGGGACAGGGTATACAGATACGCAGTATTTT
TRBJ1-3,.,.,TRBV7-2,CASSFESPQSGNTIYF,TGTGCCAGCAGCTTTGAGAGCCCCCAATCTGGAAACACCATATATTTT
TRBJ1-4,.,TRBD1,TRBV27,CASSPRGQATNEKLFF,TGTGCCAGCAGTCCAAGGGGACAGGCAACTAATGAAAAACTGTTTTTT
TRBJ1-3,.,.,TRBV4-2,CASSQDRQGYGNTIYF,TGTGCCAGCAGCCAAGACCGACAAGGTTATGGGAACACCATATATTTT
TRBJ2-1,once,TRBD2,TRBV10-1,CASSLSGSSYNEQFF,TGCGCCAGCAGTCTTAGCGGGAGCTCCTACAATGAGCAGTTCTTC
TRBJ1-4,.,.,TRBV18,CASSLHGGATNEKLFF,TGTGCCAGCTCATTACACGGGGGAGCAACTAATGAAAAACTGTTTTTT
TRBJ1-5,.,.,TRBV5-1,CASSLGLGGGNQPQHF,TGCGCCAGCAGCTTGGGACTGGGAGGTGGCAATCAGCCCCAGCATTTT
TRBJ1-5,.,.,TRBV27,CASRNQQGWEPQHF,TGTGCCAGCAGAAACCAACAGGGTTGGGAGCCCCAGCATTTT
TRBJ2-7,.,TRBD1,TRBV7-9,CASSEGTGGQYF,TGTGCCAGCAGCGAAGGGACAGGTGGGCAGTACTTC
TRBJ2-1,once,.,TRBV7-9,CASSLGQGYQFF,TGTGCCAGCAGCTTGGGGCAGGGGTATCAGTTCTTC
TRBJ2-7,.,.,TRBV5-4,CASSLLRGRGYEQYF,TGTGCCAGCAGCTTGCTGAGGGGGAGGGGGTACGAGCAGTACTTC
TRBJ2-5,.,.,TRBV7-6,CASSLARLAGETQYF,TGTGCCAGCAGCTTAGCGCGTCTAGCCGGTGAGACCCAGTACTTC
TRBJ1-4,.,TRBD1,TRBV2,CASGDRVLGEKLFF,TGTGCCAGCGGAGACAGGGTCCTCGGTGAAAAACTGTTTTTT
TRBJ2-1,.,TRBD2,TRBV5-6,CASSRGGVYNEQFF,TGTGCCAGCAGCCGTGGGGGGGTCTACAATGAGCAGTTCTTC
TRBJ2-2,.,.,TRBV7-6,CASSSRSGGELFF,TGTGCCAGCAGCTCTAGAAGCGGCGGGGAGCTGTTTTTT
TRBJ2-1,.,.,TRBV21-1,CASSKGETGLDEQFF,TGTGCCAGCAGCAAAGGTGAGACAGGGCTAGATGAGCAGTTCTTC
TRBJ1-5,.,.,TRBV28,CASSQGTSNQPQHF,TGTGCCAGCAGCCAAGGGACAAGCAATCAGCCCCAGCATTTT
TRBJ1-2,.,TRBD1,TRBV6-5,CASSYSRTGGGYGYTF,TGTGCCAGCAGTTACTCCCGGACAGGGGGTGGCTATGGCTACACCTTC
TRBJ2-4,.,TRBD2,TRBV4-1,CASSLEGTSGSLGAKNIQYF,TGCGCCAGCAGCCTCGAAGGGACTAGCGGGAGCCTGGGGGCCAAAAACATTCAGTACTTC
TRBJ2-4,.,.,TRBV28,CASSPTLRDIKKLAKNIQYF,TGTGCCAGCAGCCCGACACTCCGGGACATAAAGAAATTAGCCAAAAACATTCAGTACTTC
TRBJ1-1,.,.,TRBV5-1,CASSLLGGTEAFF,TGCGCCAGCAGCTTGCTGGGGGGCACTGAAGCTTTCTTT